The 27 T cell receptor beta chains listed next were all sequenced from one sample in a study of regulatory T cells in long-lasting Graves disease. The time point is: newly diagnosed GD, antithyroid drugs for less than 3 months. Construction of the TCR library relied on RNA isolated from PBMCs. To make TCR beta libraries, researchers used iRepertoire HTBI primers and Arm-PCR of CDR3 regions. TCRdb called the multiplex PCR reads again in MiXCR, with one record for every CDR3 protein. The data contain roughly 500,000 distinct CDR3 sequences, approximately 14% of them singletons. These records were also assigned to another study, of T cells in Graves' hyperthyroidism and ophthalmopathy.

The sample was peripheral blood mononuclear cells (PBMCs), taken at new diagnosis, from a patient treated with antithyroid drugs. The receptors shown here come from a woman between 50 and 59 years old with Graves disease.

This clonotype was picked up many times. CDR3 amino acids: CASSPRQVNTEAFF. The CDR3 DNA reads TGTGCCAGCAGCCCCCGACAGGTGAACACTGAAGCTTTCTTT. The chain combines TRBV28 with TRBJ1-1; weak D call: TRBD1 (6 bases). V lost 6 bases and J 0 bases, leaving 11 bases between the germline ends. This CDR3 comprises 14 residues. Germline loops: CDR1 MDHEN, CDR2 SYDVKM.

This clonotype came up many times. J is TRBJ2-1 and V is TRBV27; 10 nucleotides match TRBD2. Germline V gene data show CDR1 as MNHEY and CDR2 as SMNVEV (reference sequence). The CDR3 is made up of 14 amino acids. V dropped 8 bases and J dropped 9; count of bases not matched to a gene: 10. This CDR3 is CASQSEPSGGEQFF. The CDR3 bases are TGTGCCAGCCAAAGCGAGCCTAGCGGGGGTGAGCAGTTCTTC.

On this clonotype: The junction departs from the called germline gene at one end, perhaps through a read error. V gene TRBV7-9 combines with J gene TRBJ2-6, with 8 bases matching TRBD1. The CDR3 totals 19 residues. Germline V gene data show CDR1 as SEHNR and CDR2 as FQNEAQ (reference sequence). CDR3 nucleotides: TGTGCCAGCAGGTTAACGAAGGGACAGGTGTTCTCTGGGGCCAACGTCCTGATTTTC. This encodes CASRLTKGQVFSGANVLIF.

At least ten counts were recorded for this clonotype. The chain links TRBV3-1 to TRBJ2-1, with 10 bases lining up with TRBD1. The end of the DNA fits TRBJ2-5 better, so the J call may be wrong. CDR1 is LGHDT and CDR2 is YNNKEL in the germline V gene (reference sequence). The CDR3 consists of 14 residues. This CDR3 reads CASSQRDRGETQYF. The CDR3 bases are TGTGCCAGCAGCCAAAGGGACAGGGGTGAGACCCAGTACTTC.

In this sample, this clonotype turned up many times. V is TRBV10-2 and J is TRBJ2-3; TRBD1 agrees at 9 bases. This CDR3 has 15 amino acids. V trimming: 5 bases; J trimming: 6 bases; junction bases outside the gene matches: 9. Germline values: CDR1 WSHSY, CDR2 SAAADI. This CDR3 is CASSYFRDRVDTQYF. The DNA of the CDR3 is TGCGCCAGCAGTTACTTCCGGGACAGGGTCGATACGCAGTATTTT.

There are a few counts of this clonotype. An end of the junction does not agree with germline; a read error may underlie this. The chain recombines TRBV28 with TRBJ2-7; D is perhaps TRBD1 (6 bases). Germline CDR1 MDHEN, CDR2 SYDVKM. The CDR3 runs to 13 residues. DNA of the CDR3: TGTGCCAGCAGTTTAGGGGGCTCCAACGAGCAGTACTTC. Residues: CASSLGGSNEQYF.

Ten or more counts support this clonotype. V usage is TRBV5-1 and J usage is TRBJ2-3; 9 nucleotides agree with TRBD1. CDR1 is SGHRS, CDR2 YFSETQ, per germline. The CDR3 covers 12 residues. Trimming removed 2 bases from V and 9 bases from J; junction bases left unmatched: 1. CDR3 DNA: TGCGCCAGCAGCTTCGACAGGGGGACGCAGTATTTT. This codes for CASSFDRGTQYF. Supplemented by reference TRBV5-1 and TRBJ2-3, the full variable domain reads KAGVTQTPRYLIKTRGQQVTLSCSPISGHRSVSWYQQTPGQGLQFLFEYFSETQRNKGNFPGRFSGRQFSNSRSEMNVSTLELGDSALYLCASSFDRGTQYFGPGTRLTVL.

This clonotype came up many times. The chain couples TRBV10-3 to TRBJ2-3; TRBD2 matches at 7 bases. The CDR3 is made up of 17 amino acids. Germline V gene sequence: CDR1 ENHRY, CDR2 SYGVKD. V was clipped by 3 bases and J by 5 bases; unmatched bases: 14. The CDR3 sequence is CAISDGLAGEFVDTQYF. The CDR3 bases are TGTGCCATCAGTGACGGGTTGGCGGGAGAATTTGTAGATACGCAGTATTTT.

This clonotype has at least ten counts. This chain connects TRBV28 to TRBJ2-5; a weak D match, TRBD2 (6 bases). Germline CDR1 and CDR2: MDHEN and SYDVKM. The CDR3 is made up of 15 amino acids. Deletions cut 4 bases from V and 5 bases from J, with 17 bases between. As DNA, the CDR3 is TGTGCCAGCAGTTCTCGGTCTAGCGTGTGGGAGACCCAGTACTTC. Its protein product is CASSSRSSVWETQYF.

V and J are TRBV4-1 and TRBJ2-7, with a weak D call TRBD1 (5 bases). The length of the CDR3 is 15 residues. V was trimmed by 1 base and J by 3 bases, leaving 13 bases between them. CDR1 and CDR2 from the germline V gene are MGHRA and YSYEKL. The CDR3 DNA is TGCGCCAGCAGCCAAGGCCTCCAAGGGGTCTACGAGCAGTACTTC. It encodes CASSQGLQGVYEQYF.

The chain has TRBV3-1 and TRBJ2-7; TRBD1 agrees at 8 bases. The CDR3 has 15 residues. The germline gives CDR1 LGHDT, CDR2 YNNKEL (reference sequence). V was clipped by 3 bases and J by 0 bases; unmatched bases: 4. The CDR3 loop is CASSQATGGSYEQYF. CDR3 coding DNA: TGTGCCAGCAGCCAGGCTACAGGGGGCTCCTACGAGCAGTACTTC.

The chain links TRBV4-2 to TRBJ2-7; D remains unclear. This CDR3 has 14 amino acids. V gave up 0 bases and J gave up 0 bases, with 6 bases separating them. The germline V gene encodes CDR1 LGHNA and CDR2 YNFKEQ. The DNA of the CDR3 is TGTGCCAGCAGCCAAGAGCAGCTCTCCTACGAGCAGTACTTC. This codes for CASSQEQLSYEQYF.

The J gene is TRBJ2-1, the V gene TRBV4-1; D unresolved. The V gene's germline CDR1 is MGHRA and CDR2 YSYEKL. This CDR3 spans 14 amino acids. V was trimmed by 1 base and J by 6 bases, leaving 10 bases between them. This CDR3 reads CASSQVDGLNEQFF. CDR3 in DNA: TGCGCCAGCAGCCAAGTAGATGGGCTCAATGAGCAGTTCTTC.

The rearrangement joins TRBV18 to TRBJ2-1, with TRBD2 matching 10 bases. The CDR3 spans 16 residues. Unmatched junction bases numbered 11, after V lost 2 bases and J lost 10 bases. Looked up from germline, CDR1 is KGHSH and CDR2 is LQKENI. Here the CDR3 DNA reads TGTGCCAGCTCACCAATTGAGATAGCGGGAGGTCTCGAGCAGTTCTTC. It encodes CASSPIEIAGGLEQFF.

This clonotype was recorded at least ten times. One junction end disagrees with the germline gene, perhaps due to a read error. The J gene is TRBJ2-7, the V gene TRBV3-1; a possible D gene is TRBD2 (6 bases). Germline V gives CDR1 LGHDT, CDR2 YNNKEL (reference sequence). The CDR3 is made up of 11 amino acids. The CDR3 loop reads CASSDGAGINF. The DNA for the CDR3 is TGTGCCAGCAGCGACGGAGCGGGCATAAACTTC.

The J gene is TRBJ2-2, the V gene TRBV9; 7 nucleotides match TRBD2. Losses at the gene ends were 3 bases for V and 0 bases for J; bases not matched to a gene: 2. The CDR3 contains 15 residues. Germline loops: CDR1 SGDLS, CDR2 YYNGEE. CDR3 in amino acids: CASSASGTNTGELFF. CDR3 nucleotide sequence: TGTGCCAGCAGCGCGAGCGGGACGAACACCGGGGAGCTGTTTTTT.

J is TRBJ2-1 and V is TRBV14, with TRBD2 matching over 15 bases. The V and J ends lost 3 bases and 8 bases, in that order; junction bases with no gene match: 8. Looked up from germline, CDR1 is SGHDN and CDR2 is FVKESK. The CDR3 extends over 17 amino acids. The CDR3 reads CASSHGLAGGPWDEQFF. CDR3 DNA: TGTGCCAGCAGCCACGGACTAGCGGGAGGGCCTTGGGATGAGCAGTTCTTC.

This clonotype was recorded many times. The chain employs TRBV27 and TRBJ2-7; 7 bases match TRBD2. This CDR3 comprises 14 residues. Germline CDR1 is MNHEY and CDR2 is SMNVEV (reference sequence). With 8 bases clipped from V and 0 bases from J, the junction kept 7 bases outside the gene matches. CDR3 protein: CASQGAGHSYEQYF. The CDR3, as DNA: TGTGCCAGCCAAGGAGCGGGGCACTCCTACGAGCAGTACTTC.

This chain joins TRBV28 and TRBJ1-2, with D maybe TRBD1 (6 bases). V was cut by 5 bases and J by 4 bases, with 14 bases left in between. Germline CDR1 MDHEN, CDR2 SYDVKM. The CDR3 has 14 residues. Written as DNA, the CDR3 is TGTGCCAGCAGTCCCGGACAGTTCACCTATGGCTACACCTTC. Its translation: CASSPGQFTYGYTF.

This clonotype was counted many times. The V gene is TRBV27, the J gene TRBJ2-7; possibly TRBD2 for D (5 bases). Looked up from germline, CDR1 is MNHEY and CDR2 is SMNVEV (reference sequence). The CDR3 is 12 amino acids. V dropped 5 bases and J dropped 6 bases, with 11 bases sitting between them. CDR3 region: CASSRGLSEQYF. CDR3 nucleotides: TGTGCCAGCAGTCGTGGACTCTCCGAGCAGTACTTC.

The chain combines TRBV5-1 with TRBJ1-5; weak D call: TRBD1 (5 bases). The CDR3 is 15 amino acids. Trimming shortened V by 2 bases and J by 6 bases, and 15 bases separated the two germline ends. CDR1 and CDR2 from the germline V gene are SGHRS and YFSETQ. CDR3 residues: CASSLGPTGGQPQHF. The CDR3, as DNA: TGCGCCAGCAGCTTAGGGCCGACGGGGGGTCAGCCCCAGCATTTT.

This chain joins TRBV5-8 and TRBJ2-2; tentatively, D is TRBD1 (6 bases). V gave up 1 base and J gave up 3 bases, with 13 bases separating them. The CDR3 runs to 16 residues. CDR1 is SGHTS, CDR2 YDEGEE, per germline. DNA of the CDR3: TGTGCCAGCAGCTTGTCCCAGGGGATTTACACCGGGGAGCTGTTTTTT. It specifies CASSLSQGIYTGELFF.

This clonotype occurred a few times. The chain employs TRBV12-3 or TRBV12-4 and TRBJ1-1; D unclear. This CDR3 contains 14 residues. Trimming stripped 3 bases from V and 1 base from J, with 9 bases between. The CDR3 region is CASSFRPQNTEAFF. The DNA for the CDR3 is TGTGCCAGCAGTTTTAGACCGCAGAACACTGAAGCTTTCTTT.

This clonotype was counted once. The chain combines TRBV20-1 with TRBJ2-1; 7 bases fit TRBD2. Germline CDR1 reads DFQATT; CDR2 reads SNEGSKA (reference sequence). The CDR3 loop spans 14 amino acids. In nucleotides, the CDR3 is TGCAATACCAGCGAGACTAGCAGCTACAATGAGCAGTTCTTC. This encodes CNTSETSSYNEQFF.

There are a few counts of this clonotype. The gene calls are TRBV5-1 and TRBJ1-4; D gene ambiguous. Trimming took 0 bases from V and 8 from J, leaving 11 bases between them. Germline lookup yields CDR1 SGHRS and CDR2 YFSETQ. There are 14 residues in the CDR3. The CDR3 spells CASSLGQVEEKLFF. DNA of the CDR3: TGCGCCAGCAGCTTGGGTCAGGTAGAGGAAAAACTGTTTTTT.

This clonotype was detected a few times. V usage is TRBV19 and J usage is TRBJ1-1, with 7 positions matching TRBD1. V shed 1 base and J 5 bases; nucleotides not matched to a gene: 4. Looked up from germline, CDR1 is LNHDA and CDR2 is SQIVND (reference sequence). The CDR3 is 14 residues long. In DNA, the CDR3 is TGTGCCAGTAGTATAGTAGGGACAGAGACTGAAGCTTTCTTT. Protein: CASSIVGTETEAFF.

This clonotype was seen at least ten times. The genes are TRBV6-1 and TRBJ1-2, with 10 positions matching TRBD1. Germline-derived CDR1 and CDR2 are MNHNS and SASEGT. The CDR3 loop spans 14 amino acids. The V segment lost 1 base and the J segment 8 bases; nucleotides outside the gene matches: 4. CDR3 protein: CASSEVGTGVGYTF. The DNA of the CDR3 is TGTGCCAGCAGTGAAGTCGGGACAGGGGTCGGCTACACCTTC.